Below are 24 T cell receptor beta chains sequenced from a single sample in a study of blood T cell repertoires in COVID-19. Sequencing was performed with immunoSEQ multiplex PCR; in TCRdb, only in-frame clones are kept and a portion is missing. The sample consists of about 71,000 clones, roughly nine tenths of them appearing once. The specimen was peripheral blood. These receptors came from a woman younger than 30 with acute or convalescent COVID-19.

The chain joins TRBV7-2 to TRBJ1-1; perhaps TRBD1 as D (5 bases). Germline CDR1 is SGHTA and CDR2 is FQGNSA. The V and J ends lost 1 base and 0 bases respectively, with 9 bases between them. This CDR3 spans 15 amino acids. CDR3 sequence (DNA): TGTGCCAGCAGCTTAGGTTTAGGGGTGAACACTGAAGCTTTCTTT. Protein: CASSLGLGVNTEAFF. Drawing the rest from reference TRBV7-2 and TRBJ1-1, the complete variable domain is GAGVSQSPSNKVTEKGKDVELRCDPISGHTALYWYRQSLGQGLEFLIYFQGNSAPDKSGLPSDRFSAERTGGSVSTLTIQRTQQEDSAVYLCASSLGLGVNTEAFFGQGTRLTVV.

This clone was observed a handful of times. J is TRBJ2-1 and V is TRBV3-1 (or the pseudogene TRBV3-2); 10 nucleotides line up with TRBD1. CDR3 length: 15 residues. The germline CDR1 and CDR2 sequences are LGHDT and YNNKEL (reference sequence). Trimming at V came to 4 bases and at J to 7 bases, leaving 7 bases not matched to a gene. The CDR3 DNA follows: TGTGCCAGCAGCCCCGGGACAGGGGTCGGAAATGAGCAGTTCTTC. This codes for CASSPGTGVGNEQFF.

This rearrangement joins TRBV4-1 to TRBJ1-2, with 8 bases aligning to TRBD1. The germline gives CDR1 MGHRA, CDR2 YSYEKL. The CDR3 is 14 amino acids. V gave up 4 bases and J gave up 7 bases; unmatched junction bases: 8. In DNA, the CDR3 is TGCGCCAGCAGCCGGACGACAGGGGTTGCTGGCTACACCTTC. Translating it yields CASSRTTGVAGYTF.

This rearrangement joins TRBV29-1 to TRBJ2-1, with TRBD2 matching 10 bases. The CDR3 spans 14 residues. V shed 6 bases and J 5 bases; nucleotides not matched to a gene: 7. The germline gives CDR1 SQVTM, CDR2 ANQGSEA. CDR3 nucleotide sequence: TGCAGCGTGGCTAGCGGGAGTTATAACAATGAGCAGTTCTTC. Residues: CSVASGSYNNEQFF.

The chain joins TRBV11-2 to TRBJ2-1, with 10 bases fitting TRBD2. The CDR3 extends over 16 amino acids. From germline, CDR1 is SGHAT and CDR2 FQNNGV. V shed 5 bases, J shed 10 bases, and the junction held 14 bases outside the gene matches. CDR3 residues: CASSRVGTSVGREQFF. CDR3 nucleotides: TGTGCCAGCAGCCGAGTAGGGACTAGCGTGGGGAGGGAGCAGTTCTTC.

V is TRBV6-1 and J is TRBJ2-3; TRBD2 might be the D (6 bases). The CDR3 extends over 20 amino acids. Germline V gene data show CDR1 as MNHNS and CDR2 as SASEGT. V was clipped by 2 bases and J by 10 bases, with 34 bases between them. CDR3 coding DNA: TGTGCCAGCAGTGAAATCACTAGCTACTTTGGTACCTCGGGTCAGGTGGCGCAGTATTTT. Protein sequence: CASSEITSYFGTSGQVAQYF.

The genes are TRBV27 and TRBJ2-2, with a possible D match to TRBD2 (7 bases). The CDR3 has 15 amino acids. With 0 bases removed from V and 4 bases from J, the gap between germline ends came to 9 bases. Per germline, CDR1 MNHEY and CDR2 SMNVEV (reference sequence). The CDR3 DNA reads as TGTGCCAGCAGTTTATCAGGGGGGGGCACCGGGGAGCTGTTTTTT. Translation: CASSLSGGGTGELFF.

J is TRBJ2-1 and V is TRBV7-9; TRBD2 agrees at 7 bases. The V segment lost 4 bases and the J segment 0 bases; nucleotides outside the gene matches: 6. Germline CDR1 and CDR2: SEHNR and FQNEAQ (reference sequence). CDR3 length: 16 amino acids. The CDR3 DNA sequence: TGTGCCAGCAGCTCCTTAGCGGGTAGCTCCTACAATGAGCAGTTCTTC. Translation: CASSSLAGSSYNEQFF.

The rearrangement uses TRBV9 and TRBJ2-3; D gene uncertain. Germline CDR1 reads SGDLS; CDR2 reads YYNGEE. Between the trimmed V and J ends, which lost 4 bases and 4 bases, there was a span of 13 bases. The CDR3 is 14 residues long. CDR3 loop: CASSQINSPDTQYF. In nucleotides, the CDR3 is TGTGCCAGCAGCCAAATCAACTCCCCAGATACGCAGTATTTT.

V and J are TRBV20-1 and TRBJ1-2; a weak D match, TRBD1 (5 bases). The CDR3 has 11 amino acids. The germline V gene has CDR1 DFQATT and CDR2 SNEGSKA (reference sequence). Deletions cut 5 bases from V and 7 bases from J, with 11 bases between. CDR3: CSAVGGAGYTF. In DNA form, the CDR3 reads TGCAGTGCTGTAGGAGGGGCTGGCTACACCTTC.

CDR3 in DNA: TGTGCCAGCAGCTTCCCTCCTCAGAGGGCCATTAGCACAGATACGCAGTATTTT. Residues: CASSFPPQRAISTDTQYF. The chain has TRBV7-9 and TRBJ2-3, with D maybe TRBD2 (5 bases). V lost 3 bases, J lost 0 bases, and 19 bases lay in between. Per germline, CDR1 SEHNR and CDR2 FQNEAQ (reference sequence). The CDR3 totals 18 residues.

The CDR3 reads CASSSTDNEKLFF. CDR3 nucleotide sequence: TGCGCCAGCAGTTCGACAGATAATGAAAAACTGTTTTTT. The chain couples TRBV4-1 to TRBJ1-4; a weak D match, TRBD1 (5 bases). Trimming removed 6 bases from V and 4 bases from J, with 9 bases in between. This CDR3 is built from 13 residues. Germline CDR1 MGHRA, CDR2 YSYEKL.

This clone occurred a few times. The V and J genes are TRBV18 and TRBJ2-5; the D gene is possibly TRBD1 (6 bases). This CDR3 contains 16 residues. CDR1 KGHSH and CDR2 LQKENI come from the germline V gene. Trimming left V 8 bases short and J 5 bases short, with 24 bases between. The CDR3 DNA sequence: TGTGCCAGCGCACAGGGTATGATGGGATCTAGCGAGACCCAGTACTTC. Translation gives CASAQGMMGSSETQYF.

This chain connects TRBV6-5 to TRBJ1-2, with 7 nucleotides matching TRBD1. After removal of 8 bases from V and 4 bases from J, the junction contained 13 bases not matched to a gene. The CDR3 runs 15 residues. The germline gives CDR1 MNHEY, CDR2 SVGAGI. In nucleotides, the CDR3 is TGTGCCAGCTCCCGAGCGGGGGACAGTCGCTATGGCTACACCTTC. This translates into CASSRAGDSRYGYTF.

CDR3 coding DNA: TGTGCCAGCAGCGCAGCGGGACAGGGTGTGACCCAGTACTTC. Protein sequence: CASSAAGQGVTQYF. This chain joins TRBV7-2 and TRBJ2-5, with 9 bases lining up with TRBD1. There are 14 residues in the CDR3. V shed 5 bases and J 7 bases; nucleotides not matched to a gene: 8. The germline V gene has CDR1 SGHTA and CDR2 FQGNSA.

The rearrangement links TRBV9 to TRBJ1-2, with 8 bases fitting TRBD1. In germline, CDR1 is SGDLS, CDR2 YYNGEE. With 0 bases clipped from V and 4 bases from J, the junction kept 5 bases outside the gene matches. The CDR3 spans 15 residues. The CDR3 DNA reads as TGTGCCAGCAGCGTAGCCTGGGACAGGATCTATGGCTACACCTTC. This codes for CASSVAWDRIYGYTF.

This sequence joins TRBV5-1 and TRBJ2-2; TRBD2 agrees at 7 bases. Germline V CDR1 and CDR2: SGHRS, YFSETQ. CDR3 length equals 15 residues. Trimming removed 4 bases from V and 0 bases from J; junction bases left unmatched: 3. The CDR3 DNA reads TGCGCCAGCAGCCGTGGACTAGCGAACACCGGGGAGCTGTTTTTT. Amino acids: CASSRGLANTGELFF.

In nucleotides, the CDR3 is TGTGCCACCAGCAGAGATTCCCCTCCTCATTCACCCCTCCACTTT. It specifies CATSRDSPPHSPLHF. The gene calls are TRBV15 and TRBJ1-6; no clear D gene. Trimming removed 0 bases at V and 8 bases at J, with 11 bases between. The CDR3 has 15 amino acids. Per the germline V gene, CDR1 is LNHNV and CDR2 is YYDKDF (reference sequence).

This chain joins TRBV6-6 and TRBJ2-7; TRBD2 agrees at 7 bases. The CDR3 contains 15 residues. CDR1 is MNHNY and CDR2 is SVGAGI in the germline V gene (reference sequence). V was clipped by 6 bases and J by 1 base; unmatched bases: 9. CDR3 region: CASRLSQGGSYEQYF. In DNA, the CDR3 is TGTGCCAGCAGACTTTCCCAGGGAGGGTCCTACGAGCAGTACTTC.

This sequence joins TRBV21-1 and TRBJ2-7; no DNA check was done on the table's D call, TRBD1. TRBV21-1 is assigned pseudogene status. This CDR3 is 15 amino acids long. The CDR3 sequence: CASSKRRPGRYEQYF. For the CDR3, the DNA is TGTGCCAGCAGCAAAAGACGTCCAGGGCGCTACGAGCAGTACTTC.

The rearrangement uses TRBV6-6 and TRBJ2-7, with 10 bases aligning to TRBD2. The germline V gene encodes CDR1 MNHNY and CDR2 SVGAGI (reference sequence). V dropped 6 bases and J dropped 3; count of bases not matched to a gene: 11. The CDR3 runs 16 residues. CDR3 coding DNA: TGTGCCAGCAGCCATCCCAGCGGGGGGGCAAACTACGAGCAGTACTTC. Encoded protein: CASSHPSGGANYEQYF.

The chain links TRBV20-1 to TRBJ1-3, with 8 nucleotides matching TRBD1. Germline CDR1 and CDR2: DFQATT and SNEGSKA (reference sequence). The CDR3 spans 15 residues. J gave up 6 bases and V 3 bases, and 10 bases lay outside the gene matches. Here the CDR3 DNA reads TGCAGTGCTAGTACTGGACAGGGATTGGAAAACACCATATATTTT. Protein product: CSASTGQGLENTIYF.

The chain couples TRBV7-8 to TRBJ1-2; 8 bases are shared with TRBD1. J was trimmed by 4 bases and V by 5 bases; bases with no gene match: 12. The CDR3 consists of 16 residues. Looked up from germline, CDR1 is SGHVS and CDR2 is FQNEAQ. The chain's CDR3 is CASSGPEGGQVYGYTF. The CDR3 region has the DNA TGTGCCAGCAGCGGGCCCGAAGGGGGACAGGTCTATGGCTACACCTTC.

The chain employs TRBV11-2 and TRBJ2-7; TRBD1 agrees at 9 bases. The CDR3 runs to 16 residues. Losses at the gene ends were 0 bases for V and 3 bases for J; bases not matched to a gene: 6. Per germline, CDR1 SGHAT and CDR2 FQNNGV. This chain's CDR3 is CASSLDRDRVIYEQYF. In nucleotides, the CDR3 is TGTGCCAGCAGCTTAGACCGGGACAGGGTCATCTACGAGCAGTACTTC.